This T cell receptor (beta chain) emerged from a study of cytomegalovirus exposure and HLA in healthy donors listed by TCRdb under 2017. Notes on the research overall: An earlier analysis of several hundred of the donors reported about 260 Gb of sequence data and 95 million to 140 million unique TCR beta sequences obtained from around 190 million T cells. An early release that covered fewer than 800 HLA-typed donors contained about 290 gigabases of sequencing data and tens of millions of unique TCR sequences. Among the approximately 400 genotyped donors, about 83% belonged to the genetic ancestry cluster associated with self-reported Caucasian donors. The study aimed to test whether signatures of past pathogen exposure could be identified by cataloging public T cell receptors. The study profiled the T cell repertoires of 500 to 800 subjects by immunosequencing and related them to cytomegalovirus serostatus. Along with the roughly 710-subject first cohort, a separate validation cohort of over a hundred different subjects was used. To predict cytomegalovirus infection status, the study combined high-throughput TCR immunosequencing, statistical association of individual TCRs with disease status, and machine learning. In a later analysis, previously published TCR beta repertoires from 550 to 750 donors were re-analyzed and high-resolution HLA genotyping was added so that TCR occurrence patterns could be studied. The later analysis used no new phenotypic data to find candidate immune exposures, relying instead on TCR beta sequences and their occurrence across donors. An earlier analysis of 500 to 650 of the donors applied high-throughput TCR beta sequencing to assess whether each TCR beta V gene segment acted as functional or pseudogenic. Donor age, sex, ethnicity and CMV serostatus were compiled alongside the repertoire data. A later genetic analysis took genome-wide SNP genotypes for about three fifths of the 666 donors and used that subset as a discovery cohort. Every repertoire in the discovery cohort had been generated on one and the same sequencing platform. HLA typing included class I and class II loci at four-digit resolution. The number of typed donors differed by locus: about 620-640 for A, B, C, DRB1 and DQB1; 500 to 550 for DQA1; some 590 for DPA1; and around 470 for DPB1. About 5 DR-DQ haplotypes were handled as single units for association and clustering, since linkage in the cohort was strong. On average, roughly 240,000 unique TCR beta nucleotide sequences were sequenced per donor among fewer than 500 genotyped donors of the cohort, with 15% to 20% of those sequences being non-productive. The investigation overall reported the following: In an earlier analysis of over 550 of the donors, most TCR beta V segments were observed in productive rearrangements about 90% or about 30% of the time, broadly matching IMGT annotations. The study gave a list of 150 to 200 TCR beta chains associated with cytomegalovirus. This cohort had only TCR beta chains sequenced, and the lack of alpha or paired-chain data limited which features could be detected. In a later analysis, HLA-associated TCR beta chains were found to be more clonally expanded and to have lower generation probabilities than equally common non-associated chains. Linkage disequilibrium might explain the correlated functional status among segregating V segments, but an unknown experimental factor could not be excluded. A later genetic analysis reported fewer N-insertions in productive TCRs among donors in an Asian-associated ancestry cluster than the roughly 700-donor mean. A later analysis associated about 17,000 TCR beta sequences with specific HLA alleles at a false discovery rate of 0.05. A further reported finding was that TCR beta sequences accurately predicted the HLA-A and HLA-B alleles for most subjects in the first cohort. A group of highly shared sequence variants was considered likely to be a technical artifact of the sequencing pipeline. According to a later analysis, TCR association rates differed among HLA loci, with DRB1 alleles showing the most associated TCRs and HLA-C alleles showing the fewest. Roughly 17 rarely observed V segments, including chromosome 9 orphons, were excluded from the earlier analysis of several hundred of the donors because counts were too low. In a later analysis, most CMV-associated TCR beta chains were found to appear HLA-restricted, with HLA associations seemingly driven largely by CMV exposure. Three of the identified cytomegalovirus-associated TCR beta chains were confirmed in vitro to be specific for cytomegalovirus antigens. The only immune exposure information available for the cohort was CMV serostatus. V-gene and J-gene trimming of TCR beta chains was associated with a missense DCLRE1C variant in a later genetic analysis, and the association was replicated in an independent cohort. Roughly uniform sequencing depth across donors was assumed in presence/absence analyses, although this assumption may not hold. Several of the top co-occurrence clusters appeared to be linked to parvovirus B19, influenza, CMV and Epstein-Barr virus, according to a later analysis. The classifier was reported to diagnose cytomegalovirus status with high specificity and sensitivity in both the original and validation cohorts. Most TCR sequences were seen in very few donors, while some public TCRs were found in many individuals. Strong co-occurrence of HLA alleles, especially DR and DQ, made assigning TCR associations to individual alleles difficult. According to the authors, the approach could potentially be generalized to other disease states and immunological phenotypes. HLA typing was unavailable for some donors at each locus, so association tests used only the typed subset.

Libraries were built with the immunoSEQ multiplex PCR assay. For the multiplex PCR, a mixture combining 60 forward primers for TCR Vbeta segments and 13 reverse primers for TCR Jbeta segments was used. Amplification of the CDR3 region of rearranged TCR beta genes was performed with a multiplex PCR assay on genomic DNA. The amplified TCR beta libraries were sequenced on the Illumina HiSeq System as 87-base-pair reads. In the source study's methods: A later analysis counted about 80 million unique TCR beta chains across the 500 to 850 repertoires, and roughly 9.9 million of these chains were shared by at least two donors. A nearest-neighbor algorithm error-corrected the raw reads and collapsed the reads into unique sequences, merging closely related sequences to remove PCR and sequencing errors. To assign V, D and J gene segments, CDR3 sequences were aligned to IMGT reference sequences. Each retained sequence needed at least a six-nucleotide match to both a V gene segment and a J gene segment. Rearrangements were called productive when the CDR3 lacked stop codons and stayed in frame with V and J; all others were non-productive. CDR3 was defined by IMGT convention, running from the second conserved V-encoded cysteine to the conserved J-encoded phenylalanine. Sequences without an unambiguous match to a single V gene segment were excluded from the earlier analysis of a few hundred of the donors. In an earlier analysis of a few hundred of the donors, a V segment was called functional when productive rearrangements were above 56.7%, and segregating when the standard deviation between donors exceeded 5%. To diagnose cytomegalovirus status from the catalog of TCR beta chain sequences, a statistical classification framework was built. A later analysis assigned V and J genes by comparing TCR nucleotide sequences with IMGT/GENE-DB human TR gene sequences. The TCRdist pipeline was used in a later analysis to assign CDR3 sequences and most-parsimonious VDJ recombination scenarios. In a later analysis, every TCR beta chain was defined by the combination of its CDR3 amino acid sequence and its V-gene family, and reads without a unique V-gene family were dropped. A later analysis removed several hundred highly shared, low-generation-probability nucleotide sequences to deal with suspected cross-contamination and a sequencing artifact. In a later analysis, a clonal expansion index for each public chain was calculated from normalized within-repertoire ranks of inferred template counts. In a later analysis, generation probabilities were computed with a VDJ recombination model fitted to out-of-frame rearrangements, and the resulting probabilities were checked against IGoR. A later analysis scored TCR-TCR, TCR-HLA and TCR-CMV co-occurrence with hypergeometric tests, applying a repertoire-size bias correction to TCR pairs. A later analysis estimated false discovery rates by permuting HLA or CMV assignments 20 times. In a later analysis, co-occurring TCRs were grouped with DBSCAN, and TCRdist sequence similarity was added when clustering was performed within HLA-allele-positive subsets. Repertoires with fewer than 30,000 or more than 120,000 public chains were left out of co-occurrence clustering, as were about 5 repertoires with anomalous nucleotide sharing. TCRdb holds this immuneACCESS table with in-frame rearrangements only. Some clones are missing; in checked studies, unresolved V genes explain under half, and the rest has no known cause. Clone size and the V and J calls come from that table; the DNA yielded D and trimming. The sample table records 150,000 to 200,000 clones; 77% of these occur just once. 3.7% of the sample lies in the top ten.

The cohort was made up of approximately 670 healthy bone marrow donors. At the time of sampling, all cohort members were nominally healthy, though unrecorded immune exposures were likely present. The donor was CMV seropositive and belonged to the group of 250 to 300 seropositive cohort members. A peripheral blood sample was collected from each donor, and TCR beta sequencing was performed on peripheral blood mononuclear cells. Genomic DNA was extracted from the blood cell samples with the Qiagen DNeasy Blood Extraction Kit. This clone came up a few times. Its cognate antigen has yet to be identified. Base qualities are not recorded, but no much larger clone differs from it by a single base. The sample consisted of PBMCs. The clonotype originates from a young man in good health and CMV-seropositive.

In nucleotides, the sequence is TGTGCCAGCAGCCGGACAATCGGCACTGAAGCTTTCTTT. Its translation reads: CASSRTIGTEAFF. The rearrangement joined TRBV14 to TRBJ1-1; a tentative D call is TRBD1 (5 bases match). Trimming at the junction amounts to 4 bases on V and 4 bases on J, and the germline ends lie 10 bases apart. The germline V gene provides CDR1 SGHDN and CDR2 FVKESK. Taken from cysteine to phenylalanine, the CDR3 has 13 residues. CDR3 DNA only is kept here, 39 bases in frame from base 1.